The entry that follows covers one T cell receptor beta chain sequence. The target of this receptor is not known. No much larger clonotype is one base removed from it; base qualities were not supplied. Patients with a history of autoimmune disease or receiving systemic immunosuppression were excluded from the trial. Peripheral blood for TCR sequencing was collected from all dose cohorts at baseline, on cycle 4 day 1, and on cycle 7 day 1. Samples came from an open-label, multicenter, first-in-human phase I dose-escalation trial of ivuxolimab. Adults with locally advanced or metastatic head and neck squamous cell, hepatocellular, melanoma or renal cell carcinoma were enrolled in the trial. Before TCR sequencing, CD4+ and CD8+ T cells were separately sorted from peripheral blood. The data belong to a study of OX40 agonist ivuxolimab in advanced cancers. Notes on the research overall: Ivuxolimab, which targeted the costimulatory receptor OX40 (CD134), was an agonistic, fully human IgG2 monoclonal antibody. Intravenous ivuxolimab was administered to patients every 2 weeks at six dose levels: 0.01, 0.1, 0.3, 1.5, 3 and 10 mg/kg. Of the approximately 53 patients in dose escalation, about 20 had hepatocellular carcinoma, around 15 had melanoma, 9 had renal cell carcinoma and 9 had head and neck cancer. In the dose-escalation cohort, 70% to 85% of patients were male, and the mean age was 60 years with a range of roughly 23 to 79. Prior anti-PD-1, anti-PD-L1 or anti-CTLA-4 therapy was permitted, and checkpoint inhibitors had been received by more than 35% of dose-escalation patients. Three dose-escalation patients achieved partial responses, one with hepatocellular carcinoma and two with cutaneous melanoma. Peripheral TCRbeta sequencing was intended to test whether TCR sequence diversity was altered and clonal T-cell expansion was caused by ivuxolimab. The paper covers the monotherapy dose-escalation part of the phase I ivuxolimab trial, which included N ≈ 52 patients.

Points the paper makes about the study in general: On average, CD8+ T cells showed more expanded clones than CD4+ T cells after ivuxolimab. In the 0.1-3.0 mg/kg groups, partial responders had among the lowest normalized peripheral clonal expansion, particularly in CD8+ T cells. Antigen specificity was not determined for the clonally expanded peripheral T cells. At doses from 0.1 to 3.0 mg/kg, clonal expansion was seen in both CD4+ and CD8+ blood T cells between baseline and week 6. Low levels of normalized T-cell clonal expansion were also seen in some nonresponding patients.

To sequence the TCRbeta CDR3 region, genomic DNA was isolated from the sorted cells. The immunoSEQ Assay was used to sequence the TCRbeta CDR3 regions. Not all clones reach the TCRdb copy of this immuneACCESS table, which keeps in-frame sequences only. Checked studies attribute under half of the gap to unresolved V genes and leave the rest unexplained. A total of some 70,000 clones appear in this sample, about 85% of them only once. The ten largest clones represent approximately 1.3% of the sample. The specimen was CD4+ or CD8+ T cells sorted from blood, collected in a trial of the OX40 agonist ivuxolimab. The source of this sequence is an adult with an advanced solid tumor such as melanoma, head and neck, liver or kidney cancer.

CDR3 reads: CASSEVESPLHF. The sequenced DNA is TGTGCCAGCAGTGAAGTGGAGTCACCCCTCCACTTT. The rearrangement combines TRBV6-1 with TRBJ1-6; the D gene is unclear. The V and J ends are trimmed by 1 base and 10 bases, leaving 5 bases between them. Reading the germline V gene gives CDR1 MNHNS and CDR2 SASEGT. CDR3 length: 12 amino acids, cysteine to phenylalanine. The CDR3 DNA has 36 bases and is translated from base 1.